This TCR beta chain was obtained from a study of cytomegalovirus exposure and HLA in healthy donors. Turning to the study itself: Later analysis reported that the approximately 130 validation repertoires shared the platform of the 650 to 700 first-cohort repertoires.

The count of this clone is one. Its antigen is still unknown. The data were produced by immunoSEQ multiplex PCR, yet TCRdb's version contains in-frame clones alone and is incomplete. This repertoire shows 97,000 or so clones, 70% to 90% found once; its top ten account for 3.9%. Study outcomes and limitations: Researchers catalogued 150 or so TCR beta chains as cytomegalovirus-associated.

There are 13 residues in the CDR3. Trimming stripped 6 bases from V and 5 bases from J, with 13 bases between. Germline CDR1 MGHDK, CDR2 SYGVNS. The study drew the donors from its approximately 120-subject validation cohort, separate from the approximately 670-subject first cohort. The sequenced material came from PBMCs. This chain joins TRBV25-1 and TRBJ2-5, with D possibly matching TRBD2 (5 bases). This TCR was recovered from a woman in her thirties in good health and CMV-seronegative. CDR3 DNA: TGTGCCAGCAGGAGCGGAGCTGCGGAGACCCAGTACTTC. It is translated as CASRSGAAETQYF.